These 26 T cell receptor beta chains were sequenced from one sample in a study of cytomegalovirus exposure and HLA in healthy donors. TCRdb keeps only in-frame clones here, not all; method: immunoSEQ multiplex PCR. Here the sample spans more than 85,000 clones, roughly 88% being singletons. The sequenced material came from PBMCs. The origin of the receptors is a woman in her thirties in good health and CMV-seropositive.

This rearrangement joins TRBV9 to TRBJ2-1; 8 bases match TRBD2. Losses at the gene ends were 2 bases for V and 7 bases for J; bases not matched to a gene: 5. CDR3 size: 14 residues. From germline, CDR1 is SGDLS and CDR2 YYNGEE. The CDR3 spells CASSVGGAINEQFF. The DNA of the CDR3 is TGTGCCAGCAGCGTCGGGGGGGCCATTAATGAGCAGTTCTTC.

This clone showed up just once. The V gene is TRBV4-1, the J gene TRBJ1-4; 8 nucleotides align to TRBD1. Germline V CDR1 and CDR2: MGHRA, YSYEKL. Unmatched junction bases numbered 6, after V lost 1 base and J lost 2 bases. The CDR3 sequence is 17 residues long. CDR3 amino acids: CASSQVARGRTNEKLFF. CDR3 DNA sequence: TGCGCCAGCAGCCAAGTGGCCAGGGGGCGGACTAATGAAAAACTGTTTTTT.

V usage is TRBV5-1 and J usage is TRBJ2-5; 14 nucleotides line up with TRBD2. CDR1 SGHRS and CDR2 YFSETQ come from the germline V gene. V shed 2 bases, J shed 4 bases, and the junction held 4 bases outside the gene matches. CDR3 length: 16 amino acids. CDR3 in amino acids: CASSLETSGRGETQYF. The CDR3 coding sequence is TGCGCCAGCAGCTTAGAGACTAGCGGGAGGGGAGAGACCCAGTACTTC.

J is TRBJ1-1 and V is TRBV11-2, with a possible D match to TRBD1 (6 bases). Trimming took off 6 bases at V and 1 base at J, with 18 bases between the two ends. Germline V CDR1 and CDR2: SGHAT, FQNNGV. CDR3 length: 16 amino acids. The CDR3 loop is CASRRGSTGPNTEAFF. DNA for the CDR3: TGTGCCAGCAGGAGGGGATCGACAGGCCCGAACACTGAAGCTTTCTTT.

This chain uses TRBV5-8 with TRBJ1-2; the D gene is possibly TRBD1 (5 bases). The ends were cut back, 4 bases at V and 2 bases at J, with 9 bases in the middle. Germline V lookup: CDR1 SGHTS, CDR2 YDEGEE. The CDR3 length is 13 residues. The CDR3 spells CASSRRGNYGYTF. For the CDR3, the DNA is TGTGCCAGCAGCCGTCGGGGGAACTATGGCTACACCTTC.

V usage is TRBV19 and J usage is TRBJ2-1; 13 bases line up with TRBD2. The V segment lost 5 bases and the J segment 6 bases; nucleotides outside the gene matches: 7. CDR3 length: 16 residues. The germline V gene encodes CDR1 LNHDA and CDR2 SQIVND (reference sequence). The CDR3 sequence is CASSALTSGRANEQFF. CDR3 in DNA: TGTGCCAGTAGTGCTTTAACTAGCGGGAGGGCCAATGAGCAGTTCTTC.

About this clone itself: An end of the junction does not agree with germline; a read error may underlie this. The gene calls are TRBV28 and TRBJ2-7; 8 bases map to TRBD1. The germline gives CDR1 MDHEN, CDR2 SYDVKM. The CDR3 is made up of 16 amino acids. CDR3 amino acids: CASTLTPGQAPYEQYF. DNA for the CDR3: TGTGCCAGCACTTTAACACCGGGACAGGCCCCCTACGAGCAGTACTTC.

J is TRBJ1-2 and V is TRBV19; 8 bases line up with TRBD1. V shed 4 bases and J 6 bases; nucleotides not matched to a gene: 7. The germline gives CDR1 LNHDA, CDR2 SQIVND (reference sequence). The length of the CDR3 is 14 residues. The CDR3 loop is CASSTQGATDGYTF. The CDR3 DNA sequence: TGTGCCAGTAGTACGCAGGGGGCCACGGATGGCTACACCTTC.

The V gene is TRBV15, the J gene TRBJ1-3, with D uncertain. CDR3 length: 15 residues. Germline V gene data show CDR1 as LNHNV and CDR2 as YYDKDF (reference sequence). Trimming left V 0 bases short and J 0 bases short, with 6 bases between. CDR3 loop: CATSRDPSSGNTIYF. For the CDR3, the DNA is TGTGCCACCAGCAGAGACCCGAGCTCTGGAAACACCATATATTTT.

This clone was seen only once. The V gene is TRBV5-6, the J gene TRBJ2-7; maybe TRBD2 (6 bases). Germline V gene sequence: CDR1 SGHDT, CDR2 YYEEEE. The germline V and J ends were trimmed by 4 bases and 0 bases, with 11 bases remaining between them. The CDR3 consists of 14 residues. CDR3 in amino acids: CASSRAGYSYEQYF. The CDR3 DNA is TGTGCCAGCAGCCGGGCGGGGTACTCCTACGAGCAGTACTTC.

V is TRBV27 and J is TRBJ2-7; TRBD2 aligns across 11 bases. Germline CDR1 reads MNHEY; CDR2 reads SMNVEV (reference sequence). This CDR3 contains 19 residues. The V and J ends lost 3 bases and 1 base, in that order; junction bases with no gene match: 14. CDR3 protein: CASSFSGTSGIGRSYEQYF. In DNA, the CDR3 is TGTGCCAGCAGTTTTTCCGGGACTAGCGGCATCGGGAGGTCCTACGAGCAGTACTTC.

The rearrangement links TRBV11-3 to TRBJ2-3; 12 positions agree with TRBD2. Per germline, CDR1 SGHNT and CDR2 YENEEA. The CDR3 runs 19 residues. V lost 5 bases to trimming and J lost 2 bases; unmatched junction nucleotides: 14. CDR3 sequence reads: CASSPPTSGSSIITDTQYF. As DNA, the CDR3 is TGTGCCAGCAGCCCCCCGACTAGCGGGAGTTCGATTATCACAGATACGCAGTATTTT.

V gene TRBV2 combines with J gene TRBJ2-2; perhaps TRBD2 as D (6 bases). This CDR3 is built from 16 residues. Germline CDR1 and CDR2: SNHLY and FYNNEI. V lost 3 bases to trimming and J lost 8 bases, with 19 bases between them. CDR3 region: CASSDGTRKPRGELFF. The CDR3 DNA follows: TGTGCCAGCAGTGATGGGACTCGAAAACCTCGGGGGGAGCTGTTTTTT.

J is TRBJ1-3 and V is TRBV19; 9 bases line up with TRBD1. CDR3 size: 16 residues. J was trimmed by 4 bases and V by 4 bases; bases with no gene match: 8. Germline lookup yields CDR1 LNHDA and CDR2 SQIVND (reference sequence). CDR3 sequence: CASSTGTGKRGNTIYF. CDR3 DNA sequence: TGTGCCAGTAGTACCGGGACAGGGAAAAGGGGAAACACCATATATTTT.

The chain links TRBV4-1 to TRBJ1-4; D call uncertain. The V gene lost 2 bases and the J gene lost 10 bases, with 8 bases spanning the gap. CDR1 is MGHRA, CDR2 YSYEKL, per germline. CDR3 length: 12 residues. CDR3 residues: CASSQILGKLFF. The CDR3 DNA sequence: TGCGCCAGCAGCCAAATCCTAGGAAAACTGTTTTTT.

The chain recombines TRBV21-1 with TRBJ2-1; the table's D call, TRBD2, was not checked against the DNA. TRBV21-1 is labeled a pseudogene. The CDR3 length is 16 residues. The CDR3 DNA reads TGTGCCAGCAGCAAAGAGACTAGCGGGATTCGTAATGAGCAGTTCTTC. This gives the protein CASSKETSGIRNEQFF.

This clone was counted a single time. The chain employs TRBV6-6 and TRBJ1-2; 7 nucleotides line up with TRBD1. Germline V gene sequence: CDR1 MNHNY, CDR2 SVGAGI (reference sequence). The CDR3 is 16 residues long. The V and J ends lost 5 bases and 4 bases, in that order; junction bases with no gene match: 13. The CDR3 nucleotides read TGTGCCAGCAGTCGTGGGACAGTTTCTTTGGGCTATGGCTACACCTTC. Protein: CASSRGTVSLGYGYTF.

V usage is TRBV7-6 and J usage is TRBJ1-5, with a possible D match to TRBD1 (5 bases). Germline CDR1 is SGHVS and CDR2 is FNYEAQ. CDR3 length equals 13 residues. The germline V and J ends were trimmed by 3 bases and 5 bases, with 8 bases remaining between them. CDR3 residues: CASSFGGDQPQHF. The DNA of the CDR3 is TGTGCCAGCAGCTTCGGGGGGGATCAGCCCCAGCATTTT.

The rearrangement links TRBV19 to TRBJ2-1; 7 nucleotides line up with TRBD1. V was pared by 4 bases and J by 6 bases, with 6 bases of the junction left unmatched. This CDR3 region has 14 residues. Germline assignment: CDR1 LNHDA and CDR2 SQIVND (reference sequence). The DNA of the CDR3 is TGTGCCAGTAGTACTGACAGGGTAACCAATGAGCAGTTCTTC. Protein product: CASSTDRVTNEQFF.

This clone was detected once. CDR3 region: CASSTGLAYNNEQFF. The CDR3 nucleotides read TGTGCCAGCAGTACGGGACTAGCGTACAACAATGAGCAGTTCTTC. This rearrangement joins TRBV6-5 to TRBJ2-1; TRBD2 matches at 10 bases. V dropped 5 bases and J dropped 5; count of bases not matched to a gene: 6. CDR1 is MNHEY, CDR2 SVGAGI, per germline. This CDR3 comprises 15 residues.

The chain links TRBV7-8 to TRBJ1-5; D is uncertain. The germline gives CDR1 SGHVS, CDR2 FQNEAQ. The CDR3 length is 14 residues. The V end was cut by 5 bases, the J end by 1 base, with 9 bases between. The CDR3 here is CASSHGLSNQPQHF. The DNA of the CDR3 is TGTGCCAGCAGCCACGGACTGAGCAATCAGCCCCAGCATTTT.

The gene calls are TRBV9 and TRBJ2-5, with D tentatively TRBD2 (6 bases). The germline gives CDR1 SGDLS, CDR2 YYNGEE. Trimming pared 3 bases from V and 5 bases from J, leaving 14 bases between. The CDR3 length is 14 residues. The CDR3 region is CASSGGGASETQYF. CDR3 DNA sequence: TGTGCCAGCAGCGGCGGAGGGGCCAGCGAGACCCAGTACTTC.

This clone has just a few counts. The chain couples TRBV4-1 to TRBJ2-7, with 10 positions matching TRBD1. Germline loops: CDR1 MGHRA, CDR2 YSYEKL. The V and J ends lost 3 bases and 3 bases, in that order; junction bases with no gene match: 5. CDR3 length equals 15 residues. The DNA for the CDR3 is TGCGCCAGCAGCCACGCCGGGACAGGGGACTACGAGCAGTACTTC. It translates to CASSHAGTGDYEQYF.

The V call is TRBV29-1, the J call TRBJ2-7; D may be TRBD2 (5 bases). V dropped 1 base and J dropped 6 bases, with 16 bases sitting between them. Germline lookup yields CDR1 SQVTM and CDR2 ANQGSEA. The CDR3 runs to 14 residues. The CDR3 DNA sequence: TGCAGCGTTGAAGTCCCGGGAAGCCGCGGCGAGCAGTACTTC. Residues: CSVEVPGSRGEQYF.

The V and J genes are TRBV7-6 and TRBJ2-3; TRBD1 matches 7 bases. The V gene end was trimmed by 5 bases and the J gene end by 2 bases; junction bases not matched to a gene: 7. This CDR3 has 15 residues. The germline V gene encodes CDR1 SGHVS and CDR2 FNYEAQ. The CDR3: CASSLTQGVTDTQYF. The CDR3 bases are TGTGCCAGCAGCCTTACCCAGGGGGTCACAGATACGCAGTATTTT.

This chain joins TRBV2 and TRBJ2-7; D is possibly TRBD1 (8 bases). This CDR3 spans 17 amino acids. V lost 4 bases and J lost 4, with 23 bases in between. Germline-derived CDR1 and CDR2 are SNHLY and FYNNEI. The CDR3 loop reads CASSGPRGTGARYEQYF. CDR3 sequence (DNA): TGTGCCAGCAGTGGCCCGCGGGGGACAGGAGCCCGGTACGAGCAGTACTTC.